The 2 T cell receptor beta chains listed next were all sequenced from one sample in a study of blood T cell repertoires in COVID-19. Assay used: immunoSEQ multiplex PCR; TCRdb lists only in-frame clones, some missing. The table includes a few hundred thousand clones, 87% detected once. Sequenced sample: PBMCs or T cells enriched from blood (not recorded which). The receptors originated from a woman in her forties or fifties who had recovered from COVID-19.

CDR3 protein: CASREQGNTEAFF. The CDR3 nucleotides read TGTGCCAGCAGAGAACAGGGGAACACTGAAGCTTTCTTT. J is TRBJ1-1 and V is TRBV2; D perhaps matches TRBD1 (6 bases). With 6 bases removed from V and 1 base from J, the gap between germline ends came to 9 bases. This CDR3 spans 13 amino acids. Germline CDR1 SNHLY, CDR2 FYNNEI.

This clone occurred a few times. The rearrangement joins TRBV7-2 to TRBJ1-5, with D possibly being TRBD1 (6 bases). V was trimmed by 5 bases and J by 3 bases, leaving 17 bases between them. The germline gives CDR1 SGHTA, CDR2 FQGNSA. The CDR3 spans 16 residues. The CDR3 loop reads CASSPGVVGINQPQHF. CDR3 DNA sequence: TGTGCCAGCAGCCCAGGGGTTGTAGGAATCAATCAGCCCCAGCATTTT.